The clone carrying this TCR beta chain turned up a few times. Antigen specificity is unknown. These data come from a study of naive and memory T cell subsets. Both TRBC1 and TRBC2 were covered by a beta constant-region primer of two equimolar oligonucleotides. Four rounds of PCR amplified the ligated cDNA using nested alpha and beta constant-region primers plus SP2. From the UMI-ligation and nested PCR reads, TCRdb called clonotypes with MiXCR, one entry per CDR3 protein. In the table there are 95,000 to 150,000 distinct CDR3 sequences, 35% to 40% of which are singletons. The V end was cut by 7 bases, the J end by 11 bases, with 24 bases between. Germline assignment: CDR1 MDHEN and CDR2 SYDVKM. This CDR3 is 15 amino acids long. General study points: Naive and memory repertoire findings lacked a ground truth for validation. Over 95% of naive TCR sequences appeared only once after error correction, unlike memory subsets. Each distinct alpha or beta sequence counts as one clonotype.

The sequence came from a human donor in good health. Specimen: central memory CD4+ T cells from blood. This chain connects TRBV28 to TRBJ1-5; TRBD1 is a possible D gene (6 bases). As DNA, the CDR3 is TGTGCCAGCACCGAAGGTGGCAGGGACGAGGGGGCCCAGCATTTT. The encoded protein is CASTEGGRDEGAQHF.